The clone carrying this TCR beta chain was counted ten times or more. Each patient was aged 18 to 65 and had newly diagnosed hyperthyroidism of under 2 months' duration. Exclusion of patients followed from uncontrolled infection, other autoimmune disease, pregnancy or lactation. RNA transcripts gave rise to amplified TCR beta CDR3 regions. The study used the HTBI primer set for a first-round RT-PCR of the TCR CDR3. TCRdb used MiXCR to reprocess the multiplex PCR reads, holding one entry per CDR3 protein. This sample has 600,000 or so distinct CDR3 sequences, with just over 45% found just once. CDR3 size: 15 residues. Trimming stripped 6 bases from V and 1 base from J, with 13 bases between. Germline loops: CDR1 ENHRY, CDR2 SYGVKD. These data are taken from a study of T cells in Graves' hyperthyroidism and ophthalmopathy.

This chain uses TRBV10-3 with TRBJ1-5; weak D call: TRBD1 (6 bases). Specimen: peripheral blood or thyroid tissue (not recorded which). The clonotype was recovered from a woman aged 18-29 years with Graves' hyperthyroidism. The CDR3 loop reads CAISLTDSSNQPQHF. The CDR3 coding sequence is TGTGCCATCAGCCTCACGGACAGCAGCAATCAGCCCCAGCATTTT.